The T cell receptor beta chain under discussion was sequenced for a study of T-cell reconstitution after alpha-beta-depleted transplantation in children. Whole-study results and caveats: At the one-year point after transplant, T-cell counts and TCRbeta diversity were found to come mostly from T cells that had been newly produced. Several hundred rapidly expanded clones from non-depleted graft cells reportedly supplied alpha-beta T cells about two months post-transplant.

Deletions cut 5 bases from V and 3 bases from J, with 23 bases between. The CDR3 sequence is 17 residues long. With regard to this clonotype: Its antigen is currently unknown.

TCRbeta library preparation incorporated unique molecular identifiers. Each CDR3 protein gets one entry after TCRdb re-called the PCR reads with MiXCR. The repertoire holds 70,000 to 95,000 distinct CDR3 sequences, with roughly a sixth as singletons. The rearrangement joins TRBV12-3 or TRBV12-4 to TRBJ2-7; TRBD2 might be the D (5 bases). This clonotype originated in a male patient aged 2 to 9 who had a stem cell transplant for acute lymphoblastic leukemia, so the T cells may come from the graft donor. The material sequenced was PBMCs, mostly from graft donor cells, taken 180 days after TCRalphabeta/CD19-depleted stem cell transplant. CDR3 DNA sequence: TGTGCCAGCAGTCCCCGCCTAAAAGTATACGGGGACTACGAGCAGTACTTC. As protein: CASSPRLKVYGDYEQYF.